This T cell receptor (beta chain) was identified in a study of blood T cells in healthy people across ages. Notes on the study in general: Diversity was higher, and naive CD4+ cells more numerous, in long-lived donors than in aged donors.

The CDR3 contains 14 residues. V shed 5 bases and J shed 5 bases, with 13 bases lying between them. CDR1 is SEHNR, CDR2 FQNEAQ, per germline (reference sequence). Using a J-beta primer mix together with a sample-barcoded 5' primer, a second PCR was run for about 6 to 11 cycles. TCRdb redid the calling of the 5' RACE reads with MiXCR, one entry per CDR3 protein. The sample has 710,000 or so distinct CDR3 sequences, approximately 21% seen once. With respect to this clonotype: Its matching antigen is unknown.

Sequencing was done on a sample of blood. The receptor was derived from a man aged 70 or older in good health. The chain links TRBV7-9 to TRBJ1-3; a possible D gene is TRBD1 (6 bases). The CDR3 bases are TGTGCCAGCAGCCCCCCCAGGGGACGAAACACCATATATTTT. Translation: CASSPPRGRNTIYF.